This T cell receptor (beta chain) was documented in a study of T-cell reconstitution after alpha-beta-depleted transplantation in children. CDR1 and CDR2 from the germline V gene are SGHAT and FQNNGV. Between the trimmed V and J ends, which lost 0 bases and 6 bases, there was a span of 18 bases. The CDR3 is 17 amino acids. There are many counts of this clonotype. Construction of the TCRbeta library involved unique molecular identifiers. TCRdb re-derived calls from the PCR reads in MiXCR, one entry per CDR3 protein. Of about 610,000 distinct CDR3 sequences listed, roughly a tenth are singletons. The chain is built from TRBV11-2 and TRBJ2-1, with D perhaps matching TRBD1 or TRBD2 (5 bases each). The source material was PBMCs from the stem cell graft donor, sampled from the stem cell graft. The sequence came from a human donor who donated a stem cell graft to a child with acute myeloid leukemia. CDR3 in DNA: TGTGCCAGCAGCTTAGATGGGACGGGGTGGTTGGGCAATGAGCAGTTCTTC. Protein: CASSLDGTGWLGNEQFF.